This TCR beta chain originates from a study of T cell changes during pregnancy in multiple sclerosis. Germline lookup yields CDR1 SGHTS and CDR2 YDEGEE. The V and J ends lost 0 bases and 0 bases respectively, with 10 bases between them. The CDR3 is made up of 16 amino acids. This clone was observed a handful of times. Other nucleotide sequences in the sample specify the same CDR3. This table comes from immunoSEQ multiplex PCR, and its TCRdb copy is limited to in-frame clones, with some not included. The repertoire consists of roughly 15,000 clones, with just under 85% occurring once and the leading ten covering 9% to 10%.

Sample: CD8+ T cells from peripheral blood mononuclear cells, taken in the second trimester of pregnancy. The genes are TRBV5-8 and TRBJ1-5; D is uncertain. This clonotype was sampled from a female donor in good health, enrolled as a control in a pregnancy study. CDR3 loop: CASSLVGGNSNQPQHF. The CDR3 DNA reads TGTGCCAGCAGCTTGGTGGGAGGGAATAGCAATCAGCCCCAGCATTTT.